These 12 T cell receptor beta chains were all obtained from the same sample, sequenced in a study of a mutant IDH1 vaccine in newly diagnosed glioma. Time point meaning: week 5, during vaccination. Each dose delivered 300 ug of mutant IDH1 20-mer peptide subcutaneously with imiquimod. No antigen has been identified for these receptors. Using immunoSEQ multiplex PCR, the repertoire was profiled, and TCRdb retains in-frame clones only, with some absent. In the table there are 75,000 to 85,000 clones, more than 85% of which are singletons. The sample consisted of PBMCs, taken from a glioma patient whose treatment included an IDH1 peptide vaccine. The receptors shown here come from a woman aged 45-59 years with glioma.

The V and J genes are TRBV28 and TRBJ1-4; 10 bases map to TRBD1. Germline CDR1 MDHEN, CDR2 SYDVKM. The CDR3 is 16 amino acids. J was trimmed by 8 bases and V by 1 base; bases with no gene match: 7. The CDR3 spells CASSLLVTGGREKLFF. CDR3 DNA sequence: TGTGCCAGCAGTTTATTGGTGACAGGGGGCCGAGAAAAACTGTTTTTT.

The chain uses TRBV6-1 and TRBJ2-1; 11 positions match TRBD2. CDR1 and CDR2 from the germline V gene are MNHNS and SASEGT. CDR3 size: 17 residues. After removal of 4 bases from V and 1 base from J, the junction contained 6 bases not matched to a gene. CDR3 nucleotides: TGTGCCAGCAGTGGACCTAGACTAGCGGGATCCTACAATGAGCAGTTCTTC. Translating gives CASSGPRLAGSYNEQFF.

The V gene is TRBV7-9, the J gene TRBJ2-1; no firm D call. Germline V lookup: CDR1 SEHNR, CDR2 FQNEAQ (reference sequence). Trimming took 2 bases from V and 5 from J, leaving 10 bases between them. The CDR3 covers 14 residues. CDR3 residues: CASSLQALNNEQFF. The CDR3 DNA follows: TGTGCCAGCAGCTTACAGGCCTTGAACAATGAGCAGTTCTTC.

The chain combines TRBV18 with TRBJ2-1; 10 nucleotides line up with TRBD1. The germline V gene encodes CDR1 KGHSH and CDR2 LQKENI. The length of the CDR3 is 18 residues. Germline trimming cut 3 bases from V and 8 bases from J; bases unmatched to any gene: 16. The DNA of the CDR3 is TGTGCCAGCTCACCTGACCAAATCGGGACAGGGGAAGGAGATGAGCAGTTCTTC. As protein: CASSPDQIGTGEGDEQFF.

This chain links TRBV11-2 with TRBJ1-6; 7 nucleotides match TRBD1. Germline loops: CDR1 SGHAT, CDR2 FQNNGV. Unmatched junction bases numbered 4, after V lost 3 bases and J lost 5 bases. This CDR3 contains 15 residues. CDR3 amino acids: CASSLRTGDNSPLHF. As DNA, the CDR3 is TGTGCCAGCAGCTTGCGAACAGGGGATAATTCACCCCTCCACTTT. The full variable domain, completed using reference TRBV11-2 and TRBJ1-6, is EAGVAQSPRYKIIEKRQSVAFWCNPISGHATLYWYQQILGQGPKLLIQFQNNGVVDDSQLPKDRFSAERLKGVDSTLKIQPAKLEDSAVYLCASSLRTGDNSPLHFGNGTRLTVT.

The chain uses TRBV28 and TRBJ1-3, with D perhaps TRBD1 (6 bases). The CDR3 loop spans 15 amino acids. The germline V gene has CDR1 MDHEN and CDR2 SYDVKM. V lost 3 bases and J lost 1, with 10 bases in between. This chain's CDR3 is CASSFTQGSGNTIYF. DNA of the CDR3: TGTGCCAGCAGTTTCACACAGGGTTCTGGAAACACCATATATTTT.

The chain employs TRBV19 and TRBJ2-1, with 10 bases that match TRBD2. Germline loops: CDR1 LNHDA, CDR2 SQIVND (reference sequence). Trimming took 4 bases from V and 12 from J; bases not matched to a gene: 9. The CDR3 is 14 residues long. The DNA for the CDR3 is TGTGCCAGTAGTACCTTGGCTAGCGGGAGAGGGCAGTTCTTC. It specifies CASSTLASGRGQFF.

There are a few counts of this clone. This chain uses TRBV7-9 with TRBJ1-5, with 8 nucleotides matching TRBD1. Trimming removed 4 bases from V and 4 bases from J; junction bases left unmatched: 6. The CDR3 has 15 residues. Germline lookup yields CDR1 SEHNR and CDR2 FQNEAQ (reference sequence). CDR3 in DNA: TGTGCCAGCAGCTCAGGACAGGGCTGGAATCAGCCCCAGCATTTT. This sequence encodes CASSSGQGWNQPQHF.

In DNA, the CDR3 is TGTGCCATCAGTGAGTCCGGGACTCTCTATGGCTACACCTTC. This codes for CAISESGTLYGYTF. V usage is TRBV10-3 and J usage is TRBJ1-2; D possibly corresponds to TRBD1 (5 bases). The CDR3 spans 14 residues. Germline assignment: CDR1 ENHRY and CDR2 SYGVKD. Trimming left V 0 bases short and J 4 bases short, with 9 bases between.

The V gene is TRBV6-1, the J gene TRBJ2-7; 10 bases are a match to TRBD1. The CDR3 has 15 amino acids. Germline assignment: CDR1 MNHNS and CDR2 SASEGT. The J segment lost 1 base and the V segment lost 5 bases, leaving 5 bases of the junction unmatched. The CDR3 here is CASSSGTGVSYEQYF. CDR3 nucleotide sequence: TGTGCCAGCAGTTCCGGGACAGGGGTATCCTACGAGCAGTACTTC.

The chain employs TRBV19 and TRBJ2-2; unclear D gene. The CDR3 is made up of 15 amino acids. The germline CDR1 and CDR2 sequences are LNHDA and SQIVND (reference sequence). Deletions cut 5 bases from V and 3 bases from J, with 13 bases between. The CDR3 loop reads CASSSGRSDTGELFF. CDR3 nucleotides: TGTGCCAGTAGTTCCGGGCGGTCGGACACCGGGGAGCTGTTTTTT.

The gene calls are TRBV5-1 and TRBJ1-2, with 7 bases matching TRBD1. Unmatched junction bases numbered 8, after V lost 4 bases and J lost 2 bases. This CDR3 has 15 residues. Germline CDR1 is SGHRS and CDR2 is YFSETQ. CDR3: CASSPPGTANYGYTF. The CDR3, as DNA: TGCGCCAGCAGCCCCCCCGGGACAGCAAACTATGGCTACACCTTC.